These 25 T cell receptor beta chains were sequenced from one sample in a study of cytomegalovirus exposure and HLA in healthy donors. This PCR relied on a set of 60 Vbeta primers and 13 Jbeta primers. Method: immunoSEQ multiplex PCR; TCRdb's copy keeps in-frame clones and lacks some. The sample has about 300,000 clones; 70% to 90% are singletons. Material: PBMCs. These receptors all come from a man in his forties in good health and CMV-seropositive.

The rearrangement uses TRBV5-4 and TRBJ2-7; TRBD2 is a possible D gene (5 bases). Germline V lookup: CDR1 SGHNT, CDR2 YYREEE (reference sequence). V lost 4 bases and J 3 bases, leaving 11 bases between the germline ends. The CDR3 sequence is 13 residues long. The DNA for the CDR3 is TGTGCCAGCAGCGCCGGAGGAGGCTACGAGCAGTACTTC. Residues: CASSAGGGYEQYF.

The rearrangement links TRBV6-9 to TRBJ2-7, with a possible D match to TRBD2 (6 bases). V was pared by 3 bases and J by 3 bases, with 12 bases between. The CDR3 totals 14 residues. Germline CDR1 and CDR2: MNHGY and SVAAGI. The chain's CDR3 is CASSYGGSGYEQYF. Here the CDR3 DNA reads TGTGCCAGCAGTTACGGGGGATCTGGCTACGAGCAGTACTTC.

This clone was counted a single time. The rearrangement joins TRBV28 to TRBJ1-4; D not resolved. Deletions cut 5 bases from V and 2 bases from J, with 12 bases between. CDR1 MDHEN and CDR2 SYDVKM come from the germline V gene. There are 15 residues in the CDR3. The CDR3 DNA reads TGTGCCAGCAGTCTAGGCCTCGAGACTAATGAAAAACTGTTTTTT. This encodes CASSLGLETNEKLFF.

The DNA of the CDR3 is TGTGCCACCAGCCGACGGACAGGCTACGAGCAGTACTTC. Its translation: CATSRRTGYEQYF. The rearrangement links TRBV15 to TRBJ2-7; 7 bases line up with TRBD1. J gave up 3 bases and V 5 bases, and 4 bases lay outside the gene matches. Germline values: CDR1 LNHNV, CDR2 YYDKDF (reference sequence). This CDR3 region has 13 residues.

This clone was observed a single time. The genes are TRBV27 and TRBJ2-7, with a possible D match to TRBD2 (5 bases). The V end lost 7 bases, the J end lost 11 bases, and 12 bases lay between the germline ends. Germline V gives CDR1 MNHEY, CDR2 SMNVEV (reference sequence). This CDR3 has 10 amino acids. CDR3 DNA: TGTGCCAGCAACCCGGAGGAGAAGTACTTC. Translation: CASNPEEKYF.

This clone has only one observation. This chain uses TRBV7-3 with TRBJ2-1; 9 nucleotides align to TRBD2. This CDR3 has 15 amino acids. Looked up from germline, CDR1 is SGHTA and CDR2 is FQGTGA. The ends lost 5 bases at V and 4 bases at J; junction bases unmatched: 6. This CDR3 is CASSRLAASYNEQFF. The CDR3 nucleotides read TGTGCCAGCAGCAGACTAGCGGCTAGTTACAATGAGCAGTTCTTC.

The V gene is TRBV2, the J gene TRBJ1-5; 8 positions agree with TRBD1. With V trimmed by 3 bases and J by 7 bases, 5 bases remained unmatched. The CDR3 is made up of 14 amino acids. Per germline, CDR1 SNHLY and CDR2 FYNNEI. The CDR3 is CASSDPTGDQPQHF. The CDR3, as DNA: TGTGCCAGCAGTGACCCGACAGGGGACCAGCCCCAGCATTTT.

The chain employs TRBV11-2 and TRBJ1-1; D is possibly TRBD1 (5 bases). CDR1 and CDR2 (germline): SGHAT, FQNNGV. V gave up 4 bases and J gave up 3 bases, with 21 bases separating them. This CDR3 contains 17 residues. For the CDR3, the DNA is TGTGCCAGCAGCTCGGTCTGGGGCGGGGGTATACACACTGAAGCTTTCTTT. This translates into CASSSVWGGGIHTEAFF.

Note on this clone: The sample contains more than one DNA sequence encoding this CDR3. The CDR3 here is CASSSQETQYF. CDR3 bases: TGCGCCAGCAGCTCGCAAGAGACCCAGTACTTC. The rearrangement uses TRBV5-1 and TRBJ2-5; the D is unclear. The CDR3 is 11 amino acids. CDR1 and CDR2 from the germline V gene are SGHRS and YFSETQ. Trimming removed 3 bases at V and 2 bases at J, with 2 bases between.

The gene calls are TRBV19 and TRBJ2-2, with 14 bases identical to TRBD2. V lost 2 bases, J lost 4 bases, and 6 bases stayed unmatched. The CDR3 loop spans 18 amino acids. Looked up from germline, CDR1 is LNHDA and CDR2 is SQIVND (reference sequence). This CDR3 is CASSILGLAGEGTGELFF. CDR3 coding DNA: TGTGCCAGTAGTATACTGGGACTAGCGGGAGAAGGCACCGGGGAGCTGTTTTTT.

The rearrangement links TRBV11-1 to TRBJ2-4, with TRBD2 identical over 9 bases. V dropped 4 bases and J dropped 0; count of bases not matched to a gene: 4. CDR1 and CDR2 (germline): SGHAT, FQDESV (reference sequence). The CDR3 is 16 residues long. The CDR3 DNA reads as TGTGCCAGCAGCTCTACTAGCGGGCTAGCCAAAAACATTCAGTACTTC. Translated, it gives CASSSTSGLAKNIQYF.

The chain recombines TRBV6-5 with TRBJ2-1; TRBD2 might be the D (6 bases). Deletions cut 5 bases from V and 7 bases from J, with 12 bases between. CDR1 and CDR2 (germline): MNHEY, SVGAGI. The CDR3 is 13 amino acids. DNA of the CDR3: TGTGCCAGCAGTGCCGGGAGCTGGAATGAGCAGTTCTTC. It codes for CASSAGSWNEQFF.

The chain links TRBV4-2 to TRBJ1-5; 8 bases are shared with TRBD1. V dropped 3 bases and J dropped 4; count of bases not matched to a gene: 14. The CDR3 spans 18 residues. CDR1 is LGHNA and CDR2 is YNFKEQ in the germline V gene. For the CDR3, the DNA is TGTGCCAGCAGCCAGATCGTTCCCCGGACAGGGCGTAATCAGCCCCAGCATTTT. Protein sequence: CASSQIVPRTGRNQPQHF.

V usage is TRBV29-1 and J usage is TRBJ2-3; 7 nucleotides match TRBD1. J lost 5 bases, V lost 7 bases, and 12 bases had no gene match. CDR3 length equals 14 residues. Germline V gene sequence: CDR1 SQVTM, CDR2 ANQGSEA. CDR3 sequence (DNA): TGCAGCGCTACGGTCAGGGGGAAGGAAGATACGCAGTATTTT. It yields the protein CSATVRGKEDTQYF.

The chain links TRBV5-4 to TRBJ2-1, with 12 bases matching TRBD2. This CDR3 region has 18 residues. CDR1 is SGHNT, CDR2 YYREEE, per germline (reference sequence). The ends lost 0 bases at V and 0 bases at J; junction bases unmatched: 4. The CDR3 sequence: CASSLAQTSGSSYNEQFF. The CDR3 nucleotides are TGTGCCAGCAGCTTGGCACAGACTAGCGGGAGCTCCTACAATGAGCAGTTCTTC.

The chain recombines TRBV25-1 with TRBJ2-2; weak D call: TRBD1 (5 bases). CDR3 length: 12 residues. V lost 6 bases to trimming and J lost 5 bases, with 7 bases between them. Looked up from germline, CDR1 is MGHDK and CDR2 is SYGVNS. Written as DNA, the CDR3 is TGTGCCAGCAGCCCAGGGACCGGGGAGCTGTTTTTT. Its translation: CASSPGTGELFF.

The V and J genes are TRBV5-4 and TRBJ2-2; 8 bases map to TRBD1. The CDR3 has 15 amino acids. The V and J ends lost 0 bases and 6 bases, in that order; junction bases with no gene match: 4. Germline CDR1 is SGHNT and CDR2 is YYREEE (reference sequence). In nucleotides, the CDR3 is TGTGCCAGCAGCTTGGACAGGGGGTCGGCCGGGGAGCTGTTTTTT. Its translation: CASSLDRGSAGELFF.

This clone was seen only once. This rearrangement joins TRBV6-5 to TRBJ2-3, with TRBD1 as a possible D gene (5 bases). There are 15 residues in the CDR3. The germline V gene has CDR1 MNHEY and CDR2 SVGAGI. The V gene lost 7 bases and the J gene lost 1 base, with 15 bases spanning the gap. CDR3 sequence (DNA): TGTGCCAGCAATACCCGCTTGACAGGCACAGATACGCAGTATTTT. As protein: CASNTRLTGTDTQYF.

This clone was found once. V is TRBV7-2 and J is TRBJ2-1; TRBD2 might be the D (6 bases). Deletions cut 8 bases from V and 7 bases from J, with 15 bases between. The germline V gene encodes CDR1 SGHTA and CDR2 FQGNSA. The CDR3 is 13 residues long. CDR3 DNA sequence: TGTGCCAGCCGCCCAGCGGGTGATAATGAGCAGTTCTTC. Translated, it gives CASRPAGDNEQFF.

A few counts support this clone. The chain employs TRBV11-3 and TRBJ2-3; tentatively, D is TRBD1 (5 bases). Germline values: CDR1 SGHNT, CDR2 YENEEA. V gave up 4 bases and J gave up 5 bases, with 13 bases separating them. This CDR3 is 14 amino acids long. The CDR3 DNA reads as TGTGCCAGCAGCTCTCGCCAGGGCGAAGATACGCAGTATTTT. Amino acids: CASSSRQGEDTQYF.

V is TRBV7-9 and J is TRBJ2-5; D remains unclear. Germline V gene lookup returns CDR1 SEHNR and CDR2 FQNEAQ (reference sequence). The CDR3 totals 14 residues. Trimming took 1 base from V and 7 from J, leaving 13 bases between them. The CDR3 loop is CASSLVGPRGTQYF. The DNA for the CDR3 is TGTGCCAGCAGCTTAGTAGGCCCCAGAGGGACCCAGTACTTC. Complete variable domain (other parts from reference TRBV7-9 and TRBJ2-5): DTGVSQNPRHKITKRGQNVTFRCDPISEHNRLYWYRQTLGQGPEFLTYFQNEAQLEKSRLLSDRFSAERPKGSFSTLEIQRTEQGDSAMYLCASSLVGPRGTQYFGPGTRLLVL.

The chain recombines TRBV5-1 with TRBJ2-7, with 8 bases that match TRBD2. V shed 2 bases, J shed 0 bases, and the junction held 7 bases outside the gene matches. The CDR3 is 16 amino acids. Germline V lookup: CDR1 SGHRS, CDR2 YFSETQ. The CDR3 coding sequence is TGCGCCAGCAGCTTACTCGGGAGGGACCCCTCCTACGAGCAGTACTTC. This codes for CASSLLGRDPSYEQYF.

The CDR3 sequence is CASSDAGTGIYEQYF. The CDR3 nucleotides read TGTGCCAGCTCAGATGCCGGGACAGGGATCTACGAGCAGTACTTC. V is TRBV18 and J is TRBJ2-7, with 9 bases matching TRBD1. V shed 5 bases, J shed 3 bases, and the junction held 8 bases outside the gene matches. Germline V CDR1 and CDR2: KGHSH, LQKENI. This CDR3 is 15 amino acids long.

Only one count was recorded for this clone. This chain connects TRBV6-6 to TRBJ2-5; TRBD2 matches 11 bases. The CDR3 has 14 residues. V shed 4 bases, J shed 3 bases, and the junction held 1 base outside the gene matches. Germline assignment: CDR1 MNHNY and CDR2 SVGAGI (reference sequence). This CDR3 reads CASSSTSGKETQYF. The CDR3 DNA follows: TGTGCCAGCAGTTCGACTAGCGGGAAAGAGACCCAGTACTTC.

This clone was seen only once. V is TRBV19 and J is TRBJ1-1, with D hard to call. V lost 0 bases, J lost 1 base, and 9 bases lay in between. From germline, CDR1 is LNHDA and CDR2 SQIVND (reference sequence). This CDR3 has 15 residues. CDR3: CASSIDPVRNTEAFF. DNA for the CDR3: TGTGCCAGTAGTATAGATCCGGTAAGGAACACTGAAGCTTTCTTT.